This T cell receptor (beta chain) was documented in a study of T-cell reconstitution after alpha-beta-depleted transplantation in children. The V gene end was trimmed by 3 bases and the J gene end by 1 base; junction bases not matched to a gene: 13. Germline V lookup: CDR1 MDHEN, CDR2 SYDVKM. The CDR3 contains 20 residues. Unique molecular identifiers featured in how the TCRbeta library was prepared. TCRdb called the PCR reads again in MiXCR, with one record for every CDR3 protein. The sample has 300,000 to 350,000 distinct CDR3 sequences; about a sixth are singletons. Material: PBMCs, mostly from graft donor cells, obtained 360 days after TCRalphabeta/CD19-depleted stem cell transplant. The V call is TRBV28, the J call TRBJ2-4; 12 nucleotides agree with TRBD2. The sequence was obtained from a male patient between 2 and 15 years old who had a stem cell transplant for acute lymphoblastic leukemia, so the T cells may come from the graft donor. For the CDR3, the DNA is TGTGCCAGCAGTTTCCCATCCTCCCGGACTAGCGGGGTTGCCAAAAACATTCAGTACTTC. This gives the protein CASSFPSSRTSGVAKNIQYF.